The T cell receptor (beta chain) described here comes from a study of T cell responses to AZD1222 COVID-19 vaccine. With 6 bases clipped from V and 1 base from J, the junction kept 2 bases outside the gene matches. Per germline, CDR1 MNHEY and CDR2 SVGAGI. The CDR3 spans 13 residues. Generated by immunoSEQ multiplex PCR, the TCRdb table keeps only in-frame clones and is missing some. The sample lists roughly 150,000 clones, about 87% seen once, with around 3.4% in the top ten. Study-wide results and limits: CD4 TCRs covered the whole spike, strongest at regions 160-218 and 743-854. It should be noted that donors were predominantly white British and more often female, and clonal diversity was possibly underestimated.

This clone was seen only a few times. As yet, its antigen is unknown. The source of this sequence is an adult in good health. The chain links TRBV6-5 to TRBJ1-1; TRBD1 aligns across 7 bases. The starting material was peripheral blood, obtained on day 0 of MenACWY control vaccination. The CDR3 bases are TGTGCCAGCAGCTGGACAGGGAACACTGAAGCTTTCTTT. It yields the protein CASSWTGNTEAFF.